These 23 T cell receptor beta chains share one sample of origin, sequenced in a study of cytomegalovirus exposure and HLA in healthy donors (dated by TCRdb to the late 2010s). The library was built by means of the immunoSEQ multiplex PCR assay. For the multiplex PCR, a mixture combining 60 forward primers for TCR Vbeta segments and 13 reverse primers for TCR Jbeta segments was used. TCRdb obtained this table from immuneACCESS and retained in-frame rearrangements with V and J assigned. These tables miss some clones; where compared with another copy, unresolved V genes account for less than half of the shortfall, and the remainder is unexplained. Present in this sample are 150,000 to 200,000 clones, about 81% of which were seen just once. The ten largest account for 1.5% of the sample. The sequencing sample was made of PBMCs. The receptors come from a man in his forties in good health and CMV-seronegative.

The table lists this clone with a count of one. V usage is TRBV5-1 and J usage is TRBJ2-5, with TRBD2 matching 10 bases. This CDR3 comprises 14 residues. Trimming removed 5 bases from V and 12 bases from J; junction bases left unmatched: 13. Germline values: CDR1 SGHRS, CDR2 YFSETQ. Here the CDR3 DNA reads TGCGCCAGCAGAATGAGCGGGAGGGCGGATACTGAGTACTTC. Residues: CASRMSGRADTEYF.

This clone appeared once. The CDR3 coding sequence is TGTGCCAGCAGCTTACGCGGTGGGACGCAGTATTTT. Its protein is CASSLRGGTQYF. This chain uses TRBV11-3 with TRBJ2-3; the D is unclear. There are 12 residues in the CDR3. Per germline, CDR1 SGHNT and CDR2 YENEEA. The V gene lost 2 bases and the J gene lost 9 bases, with 9 bases spanning the gap. Full variable domain (remainder filled in from reference TRBV11-3 and TRBJ2-3): EAGVVQSPRYKIIEKKQPVAFWCNPISGHNTLYWYLQNLGQGPELLIRYENEEAVDDSQLPKDRFSAERLKGVDSTLKIQPAELGDSAVYLCASSLRGGTQYFGPGTRLTVL.

The sample holds a few counts of this clone. The V gene is TRBV7-2, the J gene TRBJ2-5, with 7 nucleotides matching TRBD2. Germline V gene sequence: CDR1 SGHTA, CDR2 FQGNSA. The CDR3 is 16 residues long. V shed 5 bases and J 5 bases; nucleotides not matched to a gene: 14. CDR3: CASSLNRLARGETQYF. In nucleotides, the CDR3 is TGTGCCAGCAGCCTAAATCGACTAGCAAGAGGGGAGACCCAGTACTTC.

The chain couples TRBV11-3 to TRBJ2-2, with 7 bases that match TRBD1. V lost 5 bases, J lost 6 bases, and 6 bases stayed unmatched. Germline CDR1 reads SGHNT; CDR2 reads YENEEA. This CDR3 is built from 14 residues. CDR3 coding DNA: TGTGCCAGCAGCAGACAGGGACCCCCCGGGGAGCTGTTTTTT. Protein product: CASSRQGPPGELFF.

V and J are TRBV18 and TRBJ2-7; D remains unclear. The CDR3 is 13 amino acids. Germline values: CDR1 KGHSH, CDR2 LQKENI. V was cut by 1 base and J by 4 bases, with 8 bases left in between. The CDR3 DNA sequence: TGTGCCAGCTCACCACAGGAGAGTTACGAGCAGTACTTC. Protein product: CASSPQESYEQYF.

This chain connects TRBV18 to TRBJ2-6, with D perhaps matching TRBD1 (6 bases). Trimming cost V 5 bases and J 4 bases, with 18 bases left between them. This CDR3 contains 17 residues. In germline, CDR1 is KGHSH, CDR2 LQKENI. CDR3 DNA: TGTGCCAGCTCAACCCCTCCTAACAGGGCAGGGGCCAACGTCCTGACTTTC. Protein sequence: CASSTPPNRAGANVLTF. The full variable domain, in which reference TRBV18 and TRBJ2-6 provide the parts outside the CDR3, is NAGVMQNPRHLVRRRGQEARLRCSPMKGHSHVYWYRQLPEEGLKFMVYLQKENIIDESGMPKERFSAEFPKEGPSILRIQQVVRGDSAAYFCASSTPPNRAGANVLTFGAGSRLTVL.

This chain joins TRBV28 and TRBJ2-3; D is possibly TRBD1 (5 bases). There are 18 residues in the CDR3. Germline assignment: CDR1 MDHEN and CDR2 SYDVKM. Trimming pared 2 bases from V and 2 bases from J, leaving 20 bases between. The CDR3 sequence is CASSLVKGSNSFTDTQYF. CDR3 DNA sequence: TGTGCCAGCAGTTTAGTAAAGGGGTCAAACTCATTCACAGATACGCAGTATTTT.

The rearrangement uses TRBV6-1 and TRBJ1-1; D uncertain. The germline gives CDR1 MNHNS, CDR2 SASEGT. The length of the CDR3 is 13 residues. V shed 5 bases and J shed 1 base, with 8 bases lying between them. The CDR3, as DNA: TGTGCCAGCAGTCACCTCAGGAACACTGAAGCTTTCTTT. Its translation is CASSHLRNTEAFF.

Details on this clone: A read error may produce the germline difference seen at one junction end. The chain employs TRBV7-7 and TRBJ2-7; possibly TRBD2 for D (7 bases). The CDR3 sequence is 15 residues long. Germline V lookup: CDR1 SSHAT, CDR2 FNYEAQ (reference sequence). The CDR3 bases are TGTGCTAGCAGTTTCCAGGCGGGGGCCTCCTACGAGCAGTACTTC. Protein: CASSFQAGASYEQYF. Full variable domain (remainder filled in from reference TRBV7-7 and TRBJ2-7): GAGVSQSPRYKVTKRGQDVTLRCDPISSHATLYWYQQALGQGPEFLTYFNYEAQPDKSGLPSDRFSAERPEGSISTLTIQRTEQRDSAMYRCASSFQAGASYEQYFGPGTRLTVT.

V is TRBV27 and J is TRBJ2-7, with 12 nucleotides matching TRBD2. The CDR3 runs 16 residues. The V gene's germline CDR1 is MNHEY and CDR2 SMNVEV (reference sequence). J gave up 7 bases and V 3 bases, and 10 bases lay outside the gene matches. CDR3 in DNA: TGTGCCAGCAGTTTCTCCCAACTAGCGGGAGGAGGAGAGCAGTACTTC. This encodes CASSFSQLAGGGEQYF.

The genes are TRBV5-1 and TRBJ1-1; TRBD1 agrees at 11 bases. The CDR3 extends over 16 amino acids. Germline CDR1 SGHRS, CDR2 YFSETQ. After removal of 1 base from V and 4 bases from J, the junction contained 6 bases not matched to a gene. The chain's CDR3 is CASSLSGTGGSTEAFF. The CDR3 nucleotides read TGCGCCAGCAGCTTGTCCGGGACAGGGGGAAGCACTGAAGCTTTCTTT. The variable domain in full, with the rest retrieved from reference TRBV5-1 and TRBJ1-1, is KAGVTQTPRYLIKTRGQQVTLSCSPISGHRSVSWYQQTPGQGLQFLFEYFSETQRNKGNFPGRFSGRQFSNSRSEMNVSTLELGDSALYLCASSLSGTGGSTEAFFGQGTRLTVV.

The V gene is TRBV27, the J gene TRBJ1-1; D is perhaps TRBD1 (5 bases). Trimming removed 4 bases from V and 0 bases from J, with 9 bases in between. Germline CDR1 and CDR2: MNHEY and SMNVEV (reference sequence). CDR3 length: 14 residues. CDR3 sequence: CASSSPGLNTEAFF. The CDR3 bases are TGTGCCAGCAGTTCCCCAGGGTTGAACACTGAAGCTTTCTTT.

V usage is TRBV7-2 and J usage is TRBJ2-2, with D possibly matching TRBD2 (6 bases). Trimming stripped 5 bases from V and 10 bases from J, with 23 bases between. CDR3 length equals 16 residues. Germline CDR1 and CDR2: SGHTA and FQGNSA. CDR3 nucleotides: TGTGCCAGCAGCCCCGTGGCGGGACGGTCTGCCACGGAGCTGTTTTTT. This encodes CASSPVAGRSATELFF.

This chain links TRBV9 with TRBJ2-1; the D gene is possibly TRBD1 (5 bases). Germline lookup yields CDR1 SGDLS and CDR2 YYNGEE. The CDR3 is 14 residues long. V lost 4 bases, J lost 7 bases, and 15 bases lay in between. The CDR3 nucleotides are TGTGCCAGCAGCACCTCAGGGTTATTGAATGAGCAGTTCTTC. This sequence encodes CASSTSGLLNEQFF.

Written as DNA, the CDR3 is TGTGCCAGCAGCTTAGCCGGGGTTTCCTCACCCCTCCACTTT. The encoded protein is CASSLAGVSSPLHF. The gene calls are TRBV7-2 and TRBJ1-6; unclear D gene. This CDR3 spans 14 amino acids. V gave up 0 bases and J gave up 10 bases, with 10 bases separating them. Germline CDR1 SGHTA, CDR2 FQGNSA.

This chain links TRBV7-2 with TRBJ1-1; TRBD1 matches at 9 bases. After removal of 0 bases from V and 5 bases from J, the junction contained 10 bases not matched to a gene. CDR3 length: 17 amino acids. Germline lookup yields CDR1 SGHTA and CDR2 FQGNSA. The CDR3 here is CASSLAYRGQRGTEAFF. Written as DNA, the CDR3 is TGTGCCAGCAGCTTAGCTTACAGGGGGCAGAGGGGAACTGAAGCTTTCTTT.

This chain uses TRBV27 with TRBJ2-6, with a weak D call TRBD1 (6 bases). The ends were cut back, 5 bases at V and 2 bases at J, with 22 bases in the middle. This CDR3 is 19 amino acids long. CDR1 and CDR2 from the germline V gene are MNHEY and SMNVEV (reference sequence). As DNA, the CDR3 is TGTGCCAGCAGTATATACCGGGACACCGAGTTAGCTGGGGCCAACGTCCTGACTTTC. Translation: CASSIYRDTELAGANVLTF.

This sequence joins TRBV9 and TRBJ1-4, with 7 bases fitting TRBD1. In germline, CDR1 is SGDLS, CDR2 YYNGEE. The CDR3 has 15 residues. With 4 bases clipped from V and 2 bases from J, the junction kept 5 bases outside the gene matches. The CDR3 nucleotides read TGTGCCAGCAGCCCAGCGACAGGGACTAATGAAAAACTGTTTTTT. It yields the protein CASSPATGTNEKLFF.

This clone was observed once. This chain links TRBV18 with TRBJ2-3; 7 nucleotides line up with TRBD2. Trimming took 0 bases from V and 2 from J; bases not matched to a gene: 11. Germline CDR1 is KGHSH and CDR2 is LQKENI. This CDR3 comprises 18 residues. The CDR3 loop reads CASSPPSYPSGSTDTQYF. CDR3 DNA: TGTGCCAGCTCACCACCGTCTTATCCTAGCGGCTCCACAGATACGCAGTATTTT.

The V call is TRBV6-5, the J call TRBJ1-1; D uncertain. Trimming shortened V by 0 bases and J by 3 bases, and 11 bases separated the two germline ends. The germline V gene encodes CDR1 MNHEY and CDR2 SVGAGI. The CDR3 has 15 amino acids. The DNA of the CDR3 is TGTGCCAGCAGTTACTCGTGGCGGCCTTACACTGAAGCTTTCTTT. Its protein is CASSYSWRPYTEAFF.

The sample holds one count of this clone. Different DNA sequences within this sample yield the same CDR3. The genes are TRBV5-1 and TRBJ2-7; 7 bases map to TRBD2. The germline CDR1 and CDR2 sequences are SGHRS and YFSETQ. CDR3 length: 13 residues. Trimming removed 2 bases from V and 1 base from J; junction bases left unmatched: 0. The CDR3 DNA reads TGCGCCAGCAGCTTAGCGGGGTCCTACGAGCAGTACTTC. This encodes CASSLAGSYEQYF.

The chain recombines TRBV2 with TRBJ1-2, with D unclear. CDR1 and CDR2 from the germline V gene are SNHLY and FYNNEI. Trimming cost V 4 bases and J 8 bases, with 20 bases left between them. CDR3 length: 15 residues. CDR3 protein: CASSVMSTSGGGYTF. CDR3 DNA: TGTGCCAGCAGTGTTATGAGCACCTCGGGAGGAGGCTACACCTTC.

The chain employs TRBV18 and TRBJ2-7; 8 bases fit TRBD2. The V gene's germline CDR1 is KGHSH and CDR2 LQKENI. This CDR3 is built from 14 residues. Losses at the gene ends were 5 bases for V and 6 bases for J; bases not matched to a gene: 9. The CDR3 DNA reads TGTGCCAGCTCAATTGGCGGGAGGACGAGCGAGCAGTACTTC. Translated, it gives CASSIGGRTSEQYF.